Detailed here is one TCR beta chain. What it binds is not known. This entry is derived from a study of T cells in pancreatic ductal adenocarcinoma. Selected pancreatic ductal adenocarcinoma patients had undergone surgery without neoadjuvant therapy. Findings and limits, study-wide: No significant tumor-blood clonality difference; means were about 0.11 and 0.072.

Germline V lookup: CDR1 SNHLY, CDR2 FYNNEI. V was cut by 1 base and J by 9 bases, with 10 bases left in between. The CDR3 extends over 13 amino acids. Libraries were prepared by immunoSEQ multiplex PCR; TCRdb keeps only in-frame clonotypes and omits some of them. There are 100,000 or so clones in the sample; over 90% occur only once, and roughly 3% lies in the top ten. The receptor comes from a human donor with pancreatic ductal adenocarcinoma. The sequencing sample was made of PBMCs. The chain joins TRBV2 to TRBJ2-4; D possibly corresponds to TRBD2 (5 bases). The DNA for the CDR3 is TGTGCCAGCAGTGAAGAGGGTAGCGCCATTCAGTACTTC. It codes for CASSEEGSAIQYF.